The 19 T cell receptor beta chains below all came from one sample that was sequenced in a study of CXCR3-negative and CXCR3-positive naive CD8 T cells. It was by 5' RACE with UMI labels that the TRB cDNA libraries were prepared. TCRdb derives one entry per CDR3 protein from the 5' RACE reads, leaving out DNA. The sample holds roughly 56,000 distinct CDR3 sequences. The sequenced sample consisted of naive CXCR3- CD8+ T cells from blood. Documented subset: CD45RO-CCR7+CD27+CD95- naive CD8+ T cells lacking CXCR3 (TNR3-). The source of these receptors is a human donor in good health. Some clones in this sample may be carry-over from other donors' samples.

This rearrangement joins TRBV6-2 or TRBV6-3 to TRBJ1-5. CDR3 length equals 14 residues. CDR1 and CDR2 from the germline V gene are MNHEY and SVGEGT. The CDR3 here is CASMSGGSNQPQHF.

This rearrangement joins TRBV20-1 to TRBJ1-6; TCRdb's assignment of TRBD1 cannot be checked, as there is no DNA. CDR1 and CDR2 from the germline V gene are DFQATT and SNEGSKA (reference sequence). The CDR3 is made up of 16 amino acids. CDR3 protein: CSATTGGMMYNSPLHF.

CDR3 loop: CASSGRGTGNEQFF. The chain carries TRBV5-1 and TRBJ2-1; as DNA is missing, the TRBD1 call by TCRdb cannot be tested. CDR3 size: 14 residues. Germline lookup yields CDR1 SGHRS and CDR2 YFSETQ.

The rearrangement joins TRBV18 to TRBJ2-7; the D call of TRBD2 rests on TCRdb alone, since no DNA is present to check it. CDR3 length: 15 amino acids. Germline assignment: CDR1 KGHSH and CDR2 LQKENI. The CDR3 loop is CVSSPPERGGDEQYF.

This chain connects TRBV21-1 to TRBJ1-6; with no DNA, the TCRdb D assignment of TRBD1 cannot be verified. TRBV21-1 is a listed pseudogene. This CDR3 is built from 15 residues. CDR3 protein: CASSSLAGFNSPLHF.

The gene calls are TRBV21-1 and TRBJ1-6; lacking DNA, the TRBD1 call made by TCRdb goes unchecked. TRBV21-1 is a listed pseudogene. The CDR3 totals 20 residues. CDR3 residues: CASSDRDRARESSYNSPLHF.

The chain couples TRBV5-5 to TRBJ2-7; TCRdb's assignment of TRBD2 cannot be checked, as there is no DNA. The CDR3 is 13 residues long. From germline, CDR1 is SGHKS and CDR2 YYEKEE (reference sequence). The CDR3 spells CASSFGPVSEQYF.

V is TRBV7-2 and J is TRBJ2-3; TCRdb returns TRBD2, unconfirmable since there is no DNA. In germline, CDR1 is SGHTA, CDR2 FQGNSA. CDR3 size: 15 residues. The CDR3 sequence: CASSSGAGGLDTQYF.

The genes are TRBV6-2 or TRBV6-3 and TRBJ2-2; TCRdb's D call of TRBD2 is untestable without DNA. This CDR3 region has 15 residues. Germline V CDR1 and CDR2: MNHEY, SVGEGT. The CDR3 loop is CASSYFDPQLEELFF.

The V call is TRBV29-1, the J call TRBJ2-2. This CDR3 comprises 13 residues. The germline V gene encodes CDR1 SQVTM and CDR2 ANQGSEA. The CDR3 loop is CSVEGRNTGELFF.

V usage is TRBV25-1 and J usage is TRBJ2-3. This CDR3 is 14 amino acids long. CDR1 is MGHDK, CDR2 SYGVNS, per germline. CDR3 sequence reads: CASSELSNPDTQYF.

The chain has TRBV7-9 and TRBJ2-7; no DNA is available, so the TRBD1 call from TCRdb remains unchecked. CDR1 and CDR2 (germline): SEHNR, FQNEAQ (reference sequence). The CDR3 consists of 15 residues. The CDR3 loop reads CASSPPGPPNYEQYF.

The chain joins TRBV28 to TRBJ2-4; TCRdb gives TRBD1 as the D gene, but with no DNA this cannot be confirmed. Germline V gene sequence: CDR1 MDHEN, CDR2 SYDVKM. This CDR3 comprises 21 residues. Here the CDR3 reads CASRGVIGQGGEFIAKNIQYF.

V is TRBV12-5 and J is TRBJ2-7; TCRdb lists TRBD1, though no DNA is available to test this call. The CDR3 is made up of 16 amino acids. CDR1 and CDR2 (germline): LGHNT, FRNRAP. CDR3 loop: CASGLLTSGTEREQYF.

This rearrangement joins TRBV5-6 to TRBJ2-1; TCRdb outputs TRBD1, but without DNA this stays unchecked. The V gene's germline CDR1 is SGHDT and CDR2 YYEEEE. The CDR3 runs 15 residues. This chain's CDR3 is CASSSGTTTYNEQFF. The whole variable domain, remainder taken from reference TRBV5-6 and TRBJ2-1, is DAGVTQSPTHLIKTRGQQVTLRCSPKSGHDTVSWYQQALGQGPQFIFQYYEEEERQRGNFPDRFSGHQFPNYSSELNVNALLLGDSALYLCASSSGTTTYNEQFFGPGTRLTVL.

V is TRBV12-3 or TRBV12-4 and J is TRBJ2-7; TCRdb reports TRBD1, a call that lacks DNA to check it against. The CDR3 extends over 15 amino acids. Here the CDR3 reads CASSWGGQSSYEQYF.

This sequence joins TRBV7-9 and TRBJ1-2. Per the germline V gene, CDR1 is SEHNR and CDR2 is FQNEAQ (reference sequence). The CDR3 has 15 amino acids. CDR3 sequence reads: CASSLGGQGMSGYTF.

CDR3 protein: CASSHRTSGGNSYNEQFF. This chain uses TRBV4-3 with TRBJ2-1; checking the TCRdb D call of TRBD2 is not possible without DNA. Germline V gene lookup returns CDR1 LGHNA and CDR2 YSLEER. The CDR3 is made up of 18 amino acids.

V gene TRBV6-2 or TRBV6-3 combines with J gene TRBJ2-7; the TCRdb D gene call, TRBD1, has no DNA to confirm it. Germline lookup yields CDR1 MNHEY and CDR2 SVGEGT. This CDR3 contains 12 residues. The CDR3 is CASSKGPYEQYF.